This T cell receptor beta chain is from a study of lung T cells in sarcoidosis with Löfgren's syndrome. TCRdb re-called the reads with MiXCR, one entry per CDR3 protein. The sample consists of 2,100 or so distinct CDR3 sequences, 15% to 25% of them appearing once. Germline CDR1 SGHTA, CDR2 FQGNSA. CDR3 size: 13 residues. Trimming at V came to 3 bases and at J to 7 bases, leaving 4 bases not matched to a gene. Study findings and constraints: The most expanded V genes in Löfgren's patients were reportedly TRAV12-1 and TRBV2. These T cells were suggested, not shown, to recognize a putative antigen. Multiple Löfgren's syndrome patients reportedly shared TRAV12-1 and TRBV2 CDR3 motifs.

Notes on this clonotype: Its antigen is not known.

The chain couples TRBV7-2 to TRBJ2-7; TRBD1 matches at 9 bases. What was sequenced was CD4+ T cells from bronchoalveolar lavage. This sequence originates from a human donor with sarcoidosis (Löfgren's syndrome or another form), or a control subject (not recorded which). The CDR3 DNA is TGTGCCAGCAGCTTCGGGACAGGGCGGGAGCAGTACTTC. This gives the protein CASSFGTGREQYF.